One and the same sample provided the 10 T cell receptor beta chains below, sequenced in a study of CD8 T cells in ankylosing spondylitis. MiXCR, run by TCRdb on the 5' RACE reads, gives a single entry per CDR3 protein. The table has 150,000 to 200,000 distinct CDR3 sequences, about 9.9% seen once; the top ten hold 25% to 35%. Specimen: blood, either unsorted or a sorted T cell fraction (not recorded which). These receptors were collected from a male donor with ankylosing spondylitis or in good health (not recorded which).

This clonotype appeared many times. The chain couples TRBV15 to TRBJ2-1; perhaps TRBD2 as D (5 bases). V gave up 5 bases and J gave up 0 bases, with 11 bases separating them. CDR1 is LNHNV, CDR2 YYDKDF, per germline (reference sequence). The CDR3 sequence is 15 residues long. Here the CDR3 reads CATSPRRDSYNEQFF. As DNA, the CDR3 is TGTGCCACCAGCCCCCGCCGGGACTCCTACAATGAGCAGTTCTTC.

This clonotype appeared many times. The chain recombines TRBV7-6 with TRBJ2-1; D gene uncertain. Trimming took off 1 base at V and 7 bases at J, with 11 bases between the two ends. The CDR3 is 14 residues long. Germline CDR1 is SGHVS and CDR2 is FNYEAQ. CDR3 nucleotide sequence: TGTGCCAGCAGCTTAGTTTTTTCCGTTAATGAGCAGTTCTTC. Protein product: CASSLVFSVNEQFF.

This clonotype has ten or more counts. The chain links TRBV4-3 to TRBJ2-3; 9 nucleotides align to TRBD2. V gave up 1 base and J gave up 5 bases; unmatched junction bases: 10. This CDR3 has 17 amino acids. CDR1 LGHNA and CDR2 YSLEER come from the germline V gene. CDR3 region: CASSQAPAGGIGDTQYF. CDR3 sequence (DNA): TGCGCCAGCAGCCAAGCCCCGGCGGGGGGGATTGGAGATACGCAGTATTTT.

In its sample, this clonotype was seen a few times. The chain recombines TRBV7-9 with TRBJ1-1; a possible D gene is TRBD1 (6 bases). Germline lookup yields CDR1 SEHNR and CDR2 FQNEAQ (reference sequence). The CDR3 loop spans 16 amino acids. V was shortened by 1 base and J by 4 bases, with 16 bases between the two germline ends. The CDR3 sequence: CASSLEGQGPATEAFF. For the CDR3, the DNA is TGTGCCAGCAGCTTAGAGGGGCAGGGGCCGGCCACTGAAGCTTTCTTT.

The table lists this clonotype with many counts. V gene TRBV7-9 combines with J gene TRBJ2-3; 9 nucleotides line up with TRBD2. Germline loops: CDR1 SEHNR, CDR2 FQNEAQ (reference sequence). V was clipped by 7 bases and J by 2 bases; unmatched bases: 4. The CDR3 spans 14 residues. CDR3 protein: CASTLAGSTDTQYF. CDR3 coding DNA: TGTGCCAGCACGCTAGCGGGATCCACAGATACGCAGTATTTT.

The CDR3 region is CSVEEDRDREPYNEQFF. In DNA, the CDR3 is TGCAGCGTTGAAGAAGACCGGGACAGGGAACCCTACAATGAGCAGTTCTTC. The V gene is TRBV29-1, the J gene TRBJ2-1, with TRBD1 matching over 9 bases. From germline, CDR1 is SQVTM and CDR2 ANQGSEA. After removal of 0 bases from V and 2 bases from J, the junction contained 8 bases not matched to a gene. The CDR3 is 17 amino acids.

At least ten counts were recorded for this clonotype. The junction differs from germline at one of its ends, possibly a read error. The chain uses TRBV4-1 and TRBJ2-7; 7 bases are a match to TRBD2. The CDR3 spans 14 residues. The germline gives CDR1 MGHRA, CDR2 YSYEKL. CDR3 residues: CASSPPTRSGTAIF. The CDR3 coding sequence is TGCGCCAGCAGCCCGCCTACGCGCAGCGGGACGGCTATCTTC.

This clonotype was recorded at least ten times. This chain links TRBV5-1 with TRBJ1-1; no clear D gene. The CDR3 is 16 residues long. V lost 0 bases, J lost 2 bases, and 14 bases lay in between. The germline V gene encodes CDR1 SGHRS and CDR2 YFSETQ. CDR3 in amino acids: CASSLDPLISNTEAFF. CDR3 nucleotide sequence: TGCGCCAGCAGCTTGGATCCCCTGATTTCTAACACTGAAGCTTTCTTT.

This clonotype was seen at least ten times. The chain employs TRBV4-3 and TRBJ1-1; maybe TRBD1 (6 bases). Looked up from germline, CDR1 is LGHNA and CDR2 is YSLEER. The V end was cut by 2 bases, the J end by 12 bases, with 13 bases between. This CDR3 region has 12 residues. CDR3 in amino acids: CASSQSGGSTFF. As DNA, the CDR3 is TGCGCCAGCAGCCAATCCGGGGGCTCAACTTTCTTT.

This clonotype was detected a few times. This chain links TRBV3-1 with TRBJ2-7; D might be TRBD1 (6 bases). The CDR3 length is 13 residues. The germline gives CDR1 LGHDT, CDR2 YNNKEL (reference sequence). V was cut by 1 base and J by 3 bases, with 7 bases left in between. Here the CDR3 DNA reads TGTGCCAGCAGCCAAGCAGGGGACTACGAGCAGTACTTC. It encodes CASSQAGDYEQYF.